The 20 T cell receptor beta chains below all came from one sample that was sequenced in a study of B cell selection in AIRE deficiency (dated by TCRdb to between 2018 and 2020). The method was the immunoSEQ multiplex PCR assay. The table comes from immuneACCESS by way of TCRdb, which keeps in-frame sequences with V and J called. Part of the clones is missing from these tables; in studies checked, under half for an unresolved V gene and the rest for unknown reasons. The sample table shows tens of thousands of clones, and 97% are seen once. The ten largest clonotypes hold 0.3% of the sample. Conventional CD4 T cells were sorted as cells that were CD4+CD127+. The sample consisted of conventional CD4+ T cells sorted from PBMCs. Receptor source: a human donor with AIRE deficiency.

This clone has only one observation. The J gene is TRBJ2-7, the V gene TRBV5-1, with TRBD2 matching over 13 bases. V dropped 4 bases and J dropped 6; count of bases not matched to a gene: 4. The CDR3 contains 14 residues. Looked up from germline, CDR1 is SGHRS and CDR2 is YFSETQ. In nucleotides, the CDR3 is TGCGCCAGCAGCCCGACTAGCGGGAGGTTCGAGCAGTACTTC. It specifies CASSPTSGRFEQYF.

V and J are TRBV4-1 and TRBJ1-5, with D possibly being TRBD1 (5 bases). The CDR3 contains 17 residues. Trimming shortened V by 4 bases and J by 7 bases, and 23 bases separated the two germline ends. In germline, CDR1 is MGHRA, CDR2 YSYEKL. In DNA, the CDR3 is TGCGCCAGCAGCCCACGTGGGACGAGCAGGAAGTTACAGCCCCAGCATTTT. It codes for CASSPRGTSRKLQPQHF.

V gene TRBV9 combines with J gene TRBJ2-3; 9 nucleotides agree with TRBD2. Germline V CDR1 and CDR2: SGDLS, YYNGEE. This CDR3 contains 18 residues. Germline trimming cut 4 bases from V and 2 bases from J; bases unmatched to any gene: 14. The CDR3 nucleotides are TGTGCCAGCAGCCCGCGGTCTAGCGGGGCGATCTCCACAGATACGCAGTATTTT. Encoded protein: CASSPRSSGAISTDTQYF.

The chain carries TRBV28 and TRBJ1-2; a possible D gene is TRBD1 (6 bases). This CDR3 is 15 amino acids long. Germline lookup yields CDR1 MDHEN and CDR2 SYDVKM. V dropped 3 bases and J dropped 4 bases, with 15 bases sitting between them. The CDR3, as DNA: TGTGCCAGCAGTTTCCTACAGGGACGGGGCTATGGCTACACCTTC. This translates into CASSFLQGRGYGYTF.

This chain uses TRBV4-3 with TRBJ2-3; 9 bases line up with TRBD1. The CDR3 runs to 18 residues. Losses at the gene ends were 0 bases for V and 5 bases for J; bases not matched to a gene: 12. CDR1 LGHNA and CDR2 YSLEER come from the germline V gene. Here the CDR3 reads CASSQDLEGQGFGDTQYF. DNA of the CDR3: TGCGCCAGCAGCCAAGATTTAGAGGGACAGGGCTTTGGAGATACGCAGTATTTT.

CDR3 region: CASSLGGTALATNEKLFF. In nucleotides, the CDR3 is TGCGCCAGCAGCTTGGGAGGGACAGCGCTTGCAACTAATGAAAAACTGTTTTTT. The V call is TRBV5-1, the J call TRBJ1-4; 7 nucleotides align to TRBD1. This CDR3 is built from 18 residues. V trimming: 0 bases; J trimming: 0 bases; junction bases outside the gene matches: 8. Germline V gene data show CDR1 as SGHRS and CDR2 as YFSETQ.

The table lists this clone with a count of one. The V gene is TRBV7-2, the J gene TRBJ1-5; D uncertain. The V gene lost 5 bases and the J gene lost 9 bases, with 17 bases spanning the gap. This CDR3 has 14 amino acids. CDR1 is SGHTA and CDR2 is FQGNSA in the germline V gene. CDR3 sequence: CASSPRTDLGPQHF. The DNA for the CDR3 is TGTGCCAGCAGCCCTAGGACTGACCTTGGGCCCCAGCATTTT. Full variable domain (outside the CDR3, taken from reference TRBV7-2 and TRBJ1-5): GAGVSQSPSNKVTEKGKDVELRCDPISGHTALYWYRQSLGQGLEFLIYFQGNSAPDKSGLPSDRFSAERTGGSVSTLTIQRTQQEDSAVYLCASSPRTDLGPQHFGDGTRLSIL.

By share, this clone counts as medium-sized. The rearrangement uses TRBV6-1 and TRBJ1-4; D perhaps matches TRBD1 (6 bases). The ends were cut back, 6 bases at V and 0 bases at J, with 8 bases in the middle. This CDR3 region has 14 residues. Per germline, CDR1 MNHNS and CDR2 SASEGT. CDR3 DNA sequence: TGTGCCAGCAGGACAGGTGCAACTAATGAAAAACTGTTTTTT. Residues: CASRTGATNEKLFF.

V and J are TRBV7-8 and TRBJ1-1; D possibly corresponds to TRBD1 (5 bases). Trimming stripped 5 bases from V and 1 base from J, with 11 bases between. CDR3 length: 14 residues. Per germline, CDR1 SGHVS and CDR2 FQNEAQ. Here the CDR3 DNA reads TGTGCCAGCAGCGACGGGACGGGGAACACTGAAGCTTTCTTT. Its translation: CASSDGTGNTEAFF.

V and J are TRBV6-6 and TRBJ2-7; weak D call: TRBD1 (5 bases). The CDR3 has 15 amino acids. CDR1 is MNHNY and CDR2 is SVGAGI in the germline V gene (reference sequence). Trimming stripped 5 bases from V and 0 bases from J, with 14 bases between. This CDR3 reads CASSLTQGISYEQYF. In DNA form, the CDR3 reads TGTGCCAGCAGTCTCACTCAGGGAATCTCCTACGAGCAGTACTTC.

The chain combines TRBV7-9 with TRBJ1-2; D gene uncertain. This CDR3 is 15 amino acids long. Trimming left V 1 base short and J 3 bases short, with 12 bases between. Germline CDR1 SEHNR, CDR2 FQNEAQ (reference sequence). The CDR3 loop reads CASSLVFGPHYGYTF. The CDR3 region has the DNA TGTGCCAGCAGCTTAGTTTTCGGACCTCACTATGGCTACACCTTC.

The chain employs TRBV5-1 and TRBJ1-3; TRBD1 aligns across 9 bases. CDR3 length: 15 amino acids. V lost 4 bases, J lost 3 bases, and 5 bases stayed unmatched. Germline V gene data show CDR1 as SGHRS and CDR2 as YFSETQ. CDR3 bases: TGCGCCAGCAGCACCGGGACAGGGTATGGAAACACCATATATTTT. Its protein product is CASSTGTGYGNTIYF.

V and J are TRBV5-5 and TRBJ1-4; D call uncertain. CDR3 length: 13 amino acids. Trimming pared 4 bases from V and 8 bases from J, leaving 12 bases between. CDR1 SGHKS and CDR2 YYEKEE come from the germline V gene (reference sequence). CDR3 bases: TGTGCCAGCAGCCCTGACCCCTTGGAAAAACTGTTTTTT. Amino acids: CASSPDPLEKLFF. Filled out from reference TRBV5-5 and TRBJ1-4, the complete variable domain reads DAGVTQSPTHLIKTRGQQVTLRCSPISGHKSVSWYQQVLGQGPQFIFQYYEKEERGRGNFPDRFSARQFPNYSSELNVNALLLGDSALYLCASSPDPLEKLFFGSGTQLSVL.

J is TRBJ2-3 and V is TRBV19; 7 bases match TRBD1. The CDR3 has 15 residues. Germline values: CDR1 LNHDA, CDR2 SQIVND (reference sequence). Trimming cost V 3 bases and J 5 bases; bases outside gene matches: 8. The chain's CDR3 is CASSMTGLIGDTQYF. The CDR3 DNA is TGTGCCAGTAGTATGACAGGGTTAATTGGAGATACGCAGTATTTT.

This sequence joins TRBV7-2 and TRBJ2-7; 8 bases are a match to TRBD1. This CDR3 spans 16 amino acids. In germline, CDR1 is SGHTA, CDR2 FQGNSA. J gave up 0 bases and V 5 bases, and 9 bases lay outside the gene matches. Here the CDR3 DNA reads TGTGCCAGCAGCCAAGGGGGGACAGGCGACTCCTACGAGCAGTACTTC. Protein sequence: CASSQGGTGDSYEQYF. The whole variable domain, remainder taken from reference TRBV7-2 and TRBJ2-7, is GAGVSQSPSNKVTEKGKDVELRCDPISGHTALYWYRQSLGQGLEFLIYFQGNSAPDKSGLPSDRFSAERTGGSVSTLTIQRTQQEDSAVYLCASSQGGTGDSYEQYFGPGTRLTVT.

V gene TRBV1 combines with J gene TRBJ1-2. TRBV1 is a pseudogene locus. The CDR3 is made up of 15 amino acids. The DNA for the CDR3 is TGCACCAGCAGTTCCTGCGTGCGAAAGACCTATGGCTACACCTTC. This codes for CTSSSCVRKTYGYTF.

This sequence joins TRBV6-6 and TRBJ1-2; D is perhaps TRBD1 (6 bases). Germline CDR1 MNHNY, CDR2 SVGAGI (reference sequence). Trimming left V 3 bases short and J 9 bases short, with 17 bases between. The CDR3 is 14 amino acids. CDR3 nucleotides: TGTGCCAGCAGTTATGGGGGCTCGGAGACGCGCTACACCTTC. As protein: CASSYGGSETRYTF.

In its sample, this clone was seen once. The CDR3 region has the DNA TGCGCCAGCAGCTTGGAGACAGGGGGAAATTCACCCCTCCACTTT. Translated: CASSLETGGNSPLHF. The V and J genes are TRBV5-1 and TRBJ1-6, with 9 bases aligning to TRBD1. Unmatched junction bases numbered 2, after V lost 0 bases and J lost 7 bases. CDR1 SGHRS and CDR2 YFSETQ come from the germline V gene. The CDR3 consists of 15 residues.

This chain links TRBV5-1 with TRBJ1-2; possibly TRBD1 for D (5 bases). The CDR3 sequence is 15 residues long. V lost 0 bases and J lost 3, with 12 bases in between. The germline gives CDR1 SGHRS, CDR2 YFSETQ. CDR3 DNA sequence: TGCGCCAGCAGCTTGGCAGGGCCTACCCACTATGGCTACACCTTC. This gives the protein CASSLAGPTHYGYTF.

This clone was observed once. V is TRBV11-2 and J is TRBJ1-2, with no clear D. The CDR3 has 15 amino acids. V was pared by 0 bases and J by 7 bases, with 15 bases between. Germline CDR1 SGHAT, CDR2 FQNNGV. CDR3 bases: TGTGCCAGCAGCTTAGATGGGCAGGTCGGTGGTGGCTACACCTTC. It specifies CASSLDGQVGGGYTF.